This entry concerns a single TCR beta chain. Its antigen is still unknown. No base quality information exists; no much larger clone differs at one position. Each clonotype received, on average, about 10x coverage in deep resolution sequencing performed on a MiSeq, where the target depth lay between 1 in 1 million and 1 in 200,000 T cells. TCR beta libraries were generated with the immunoSEQ hsTCRB Kit. Per the original workflow: Data were analyzed with ImmunoSEQ Data Assistant and ImmunoSEQ Analyzer, with V, D and J genes assigned per IMGT definitions. Clonality, which ranges from 0 to 1, was calculated by subtracting the normalized Shannon entropy of productive rearrangement frequencies from one. Public clonotype analysis was restricted to overrepresented clonotypes comprising at least 0.05% of each patient's repertoire. Roughly 13 repertoires from age-matched healthy donors, obtained from immuneACCESS, served as clonality controls. TCRdb holds this immuneACCESS table with in-frame rearrangements only. Some clones are missing; in checked studies, unresolved V genes explain under half, and the rest has no known cause. V, J and clone size are taken as reported in that table, and D and trimming were inferred from the DNA itself. The sample table contains about 27,000 clones; only one count was recorded for about 70% of them. The top ten hold roughly 51% of the sample.

The time point label corresponds to: around 25 months on ibrutinib. For TCR beta library preparation, 1.5 to 2.5 micrograms of genomic DNA were extracted from the cryopreserved PBMCs. Longitudinal blood samples from CLL patients on ibrutinib monotherapy underwent high-throughput TCR beta sequencing. Patients were enrolled in a phase 2 open-label single-center ibrutinib monotherapy trial. These data originate in a study of cytotoxic CD8 clonotypes in ibrutinib-treated CLL (dated by TCRdb to the early 2020s). Study-wide context: The cohort was composed of under 12 relapsed/refractory and roughly 16 treatment-naive patients; IGHV unmutated status was identified in 17 patients. Partial responses were observed in roughly 24 patients and complete responses in 2; after a median follow-up of roughly 62 months, remission was maintained in approximately 14 patients and progression was observed in approximately 12. The response samples were drawn at a median of approximately 11 months into treatment, with a range of about 6 to 36 months. Samples averaged 255,043 productive templates and 94,082 productive rearrangements. Of the roughly 81 people in the trial, 25 to 30 had longitudinal samples available. Cryopreserved peripheral blood mononuclear cells were obtained before treatment, at response, and at either sustained remission or disease progression. Patients were still on ibrutinib when every remission and progressive disease sample was collected. The paper as a whole reports these results and caveats: Public clonotypes were rare and either shrank or stayed stable during treatment, and the rise in clonality at ibrutinib response reflected expansion of private clonotypes. Baseline clonality was found to be higher than that of age-matched healthy donors and was strongly correlated with circulating CD8+ T-cell counts. Clonality rose at ibrutinib response, remained stable during sustained remission, and dropped back toward baseline at progression. Lymph node repertoires were not examined, and the timing of sampling was not matched between patients in sustained remission and those whose disease progressed.

V trim: 5 bases; J trim: 3 bases; unmatched bases: 6. Spanning cysteine to phenylalanine, the CDR3 consists of 17 amino acids. Just CDR3 DNA is preserved here, 51 bases in frame from base 1. CDR1 is given as MNHEY and CDR2 as SMNVEV, both from the germline V gene (reference sequence). Sequenced material: PBMCs, taken after 24 months of ibrutinib treatment. This TCR was recovered from a human donor with chronic lymphocytic leukemia. The receptor chain draws on TRBV27 and TRBJ2-1; the central 14 bases match TRBD2. The nucleotides read TGTGCCAGCAGTCCCCGACTAGCGGGGGGGGTCTACAATGAGCAGTTCTTC. It specifies CASSPRLAGGVYNEQFF.